This TCR beta chain was recorded in a study of T-cell memory formation after mild COVID-19. Study results and caveats: Proof of SARS-CoV-2 specificity was absent for the second-wave clones that crested on day 37.

TCRdb called the 5' RACE reads again in MiXCR, with one record for every CDR3 protein. The sample holds about 190,000 distinct CDR3 sequences, under 12% seen once. Trimming pared 7 bases from V and 10 bases from J, leaving 19 bases between. Germline CDR1 reads SQVTM; CDR2 reads ANQGSEA. CDR3 size: 13 residues. Notes on this clonotype: As yet, its antigen is unknown.

This sequence joins TRBV29-1 and TRBJ1-4; a weak D match, TRBD1 (6 bases). Sequences were obtained from PBMCs or a T cell subset sorted from them (not recorded which). The sequence derives from a man in his late teens or twenties who had mild COVID-19 (a few samples of this study predate the infection). Cell type and time point are not known. CDR3 amino acids: CSAWRGRGVKLFF. CDR3 DNA: TGCAGCGCATGGCGGGGGCGCGGGGTAAAACTGTTTTTT. The entire variable domain, with the rest obtained from reference TRBV29-1 and TRBJ1-4, is as follows: SAVISQKPSRDICQRGTSLTIQCQVDSQVTMMFWYRQQPGQSLTLIATANQGSEATYESGFVIDKFPISRPNLTFSTLTVSNMSPEDSSIYLCSAWRGRGVKLFFGSGTQLSVL.